This T cell receptor (beta chain) is drawn from a study of cytomegalovirus exposure and HLA in healthy donors. This CDR3 contains 13 residues. From germline, CDR1 is KGHSH and CDR2 LQKENI. J gave up 4 bases and V 2 bases, and 0 bases lay outside the gene matches. The sample holds one count of this clone. Primers for the PCR totalled 60 Vbeta and 13 Jbeta. This table comes from immunoSEQ multiplex PCR, and its TCRdb copy is limited to in-frame clones, with some not included. The sample consists of approximately 110,000 clones, 70% to 75% of them appearing once. This clonotype was sampled from a woman aged 40 to 49 in good health and CMV-seronegative. The material sequenced was PBMCs. The chain combines TRBV18 with TRBJ2-5, with TRBD1 identical over 8 bases. CDR3 DNA: TGTGCCAGCTCACCAGACAGGGGAGAGACCCAGTACTTC. Its translation: CASSPDRGETQYF.